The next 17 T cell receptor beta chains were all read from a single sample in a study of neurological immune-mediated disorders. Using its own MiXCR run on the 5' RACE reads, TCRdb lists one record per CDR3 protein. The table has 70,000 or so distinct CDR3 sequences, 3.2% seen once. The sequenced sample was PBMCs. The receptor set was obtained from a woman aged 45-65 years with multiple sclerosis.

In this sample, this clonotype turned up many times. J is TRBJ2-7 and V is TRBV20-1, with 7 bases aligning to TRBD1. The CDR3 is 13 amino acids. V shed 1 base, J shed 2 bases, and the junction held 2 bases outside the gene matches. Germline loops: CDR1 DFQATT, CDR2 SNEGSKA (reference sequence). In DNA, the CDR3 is TGCAGTGCTAGAGCGGGACAGACCTACGAGCAGTACGTC. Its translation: CSARAGQTYEQYV.

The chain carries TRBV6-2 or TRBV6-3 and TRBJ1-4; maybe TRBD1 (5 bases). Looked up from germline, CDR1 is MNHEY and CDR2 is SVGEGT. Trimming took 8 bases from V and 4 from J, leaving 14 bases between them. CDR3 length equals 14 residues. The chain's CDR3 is CASRRTPDNEKLFF. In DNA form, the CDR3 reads TGTGCCAGCCGGAGGACACCGGATAATGAAAAACTGTTTTTT.

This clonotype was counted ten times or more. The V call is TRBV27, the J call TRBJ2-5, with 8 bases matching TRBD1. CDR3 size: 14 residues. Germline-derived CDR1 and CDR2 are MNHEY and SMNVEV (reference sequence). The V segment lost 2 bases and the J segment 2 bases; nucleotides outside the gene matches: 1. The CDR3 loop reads CASSLRTGQETQYF. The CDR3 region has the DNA TGTGCCAGCAGTTTAAGGACAGGGCAAGAGACCCAGTACTTC.

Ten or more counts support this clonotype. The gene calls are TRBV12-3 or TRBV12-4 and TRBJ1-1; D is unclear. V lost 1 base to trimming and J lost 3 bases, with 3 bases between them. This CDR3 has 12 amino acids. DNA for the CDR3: TGTGCCAGCAGTTTAGGGGACACTGAAGCTTTCTTT. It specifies CASSLGDTEAFF.

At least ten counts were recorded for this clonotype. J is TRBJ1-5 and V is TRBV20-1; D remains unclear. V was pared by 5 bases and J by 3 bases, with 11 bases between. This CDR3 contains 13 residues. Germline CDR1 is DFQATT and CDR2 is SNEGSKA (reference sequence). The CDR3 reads CSAAGGVNQPQHF. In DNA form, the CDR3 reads TGCAGTGCTGCGGGCGGAGTCAATCAGCCCCAGCATTTT.

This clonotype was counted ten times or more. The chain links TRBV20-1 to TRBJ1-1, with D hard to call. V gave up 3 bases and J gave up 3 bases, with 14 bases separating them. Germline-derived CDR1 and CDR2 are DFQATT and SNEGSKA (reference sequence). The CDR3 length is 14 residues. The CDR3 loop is CSASSTAEDTEAFF. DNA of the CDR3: TGCAGTGCTAGTAGCACAGCCGAGGACACTGAAGCTTTCTTT.

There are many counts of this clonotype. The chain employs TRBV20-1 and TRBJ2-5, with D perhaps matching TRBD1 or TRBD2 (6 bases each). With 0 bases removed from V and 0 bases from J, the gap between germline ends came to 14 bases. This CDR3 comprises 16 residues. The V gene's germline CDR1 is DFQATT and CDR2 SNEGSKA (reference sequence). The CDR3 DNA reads TGCAGTGCTAGAGATTACGGGGGCCTGTACCAAGAGACCCAGTACTTC. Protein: CSARDYGGLYQETQYF.

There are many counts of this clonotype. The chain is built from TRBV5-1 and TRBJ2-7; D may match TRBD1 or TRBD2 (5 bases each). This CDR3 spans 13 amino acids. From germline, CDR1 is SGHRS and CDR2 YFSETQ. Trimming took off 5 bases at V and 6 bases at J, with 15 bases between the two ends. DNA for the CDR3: TGCGCCAGCAGGGGGGAACCCCAAGGCGAGCAGTACTTC. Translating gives CASRGEPQGEQYF.

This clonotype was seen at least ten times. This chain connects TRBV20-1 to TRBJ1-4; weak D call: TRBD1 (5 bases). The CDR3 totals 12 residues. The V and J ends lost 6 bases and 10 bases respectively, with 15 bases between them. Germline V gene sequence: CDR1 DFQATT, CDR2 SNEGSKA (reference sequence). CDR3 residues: CSARDGGRKLFF. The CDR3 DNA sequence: TGCAGTGCAAGGGACGGCGGGCGAAAACTGTTTTTT.

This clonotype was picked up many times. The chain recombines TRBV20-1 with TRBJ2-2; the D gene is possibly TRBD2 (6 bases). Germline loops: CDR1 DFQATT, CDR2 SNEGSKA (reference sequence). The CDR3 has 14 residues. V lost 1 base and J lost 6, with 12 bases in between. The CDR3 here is CSARGGGSPGELFF. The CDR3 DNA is TGCAGTGCTAGAGGAGGAGGGAGTCCCGGGGAGCTGTTTTTT.

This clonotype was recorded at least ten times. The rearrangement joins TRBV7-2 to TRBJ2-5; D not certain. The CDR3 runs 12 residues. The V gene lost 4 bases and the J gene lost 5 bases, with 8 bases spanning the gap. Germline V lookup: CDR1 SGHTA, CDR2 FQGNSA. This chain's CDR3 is CASSSLRETQYF. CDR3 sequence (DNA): TGTGCCAGCAGCTCCCTGAGGGAGACCCAGTACTTC.

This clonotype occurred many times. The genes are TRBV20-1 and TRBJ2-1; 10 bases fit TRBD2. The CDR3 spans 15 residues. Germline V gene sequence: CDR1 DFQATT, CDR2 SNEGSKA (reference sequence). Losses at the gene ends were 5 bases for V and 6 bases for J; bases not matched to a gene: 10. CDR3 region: CSAYKTSGPFNEQFF. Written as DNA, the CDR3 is TGCAGTGCTTATAAGACTAGCGGGCCCTTCAATGAGCAGTTCTTC.

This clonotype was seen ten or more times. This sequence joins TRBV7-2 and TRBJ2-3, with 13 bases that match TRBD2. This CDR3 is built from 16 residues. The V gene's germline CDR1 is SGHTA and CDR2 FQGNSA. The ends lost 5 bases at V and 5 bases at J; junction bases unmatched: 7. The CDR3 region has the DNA TGTGCCAGCAGCATAGGGACTAGCGGGACGGGAGATACGCAGTATTTT. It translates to CASSIGTSGTGDTQYF.

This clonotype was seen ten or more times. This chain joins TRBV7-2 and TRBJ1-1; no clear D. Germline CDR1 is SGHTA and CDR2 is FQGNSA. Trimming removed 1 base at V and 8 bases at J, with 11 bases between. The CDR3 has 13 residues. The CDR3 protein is CASSLERAVEAFF. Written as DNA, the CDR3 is TGTGCCAGCAGCTTAGAGAGGGCGGTCGAAGCTTTCTTT.

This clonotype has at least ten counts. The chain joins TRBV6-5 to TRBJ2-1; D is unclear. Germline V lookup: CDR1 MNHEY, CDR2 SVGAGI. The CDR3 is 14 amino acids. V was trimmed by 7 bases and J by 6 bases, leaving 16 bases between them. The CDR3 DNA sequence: TGTGCCAGCAATTCTTTAGGACCGTCCAATGAGCAGTTCTTC. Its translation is CASNSLGPSNEQFF.

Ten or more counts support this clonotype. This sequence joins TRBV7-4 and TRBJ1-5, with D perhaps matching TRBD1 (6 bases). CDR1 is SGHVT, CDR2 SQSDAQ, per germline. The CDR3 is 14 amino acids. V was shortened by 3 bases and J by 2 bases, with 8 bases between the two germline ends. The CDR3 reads CASSLGAGNQPQHF. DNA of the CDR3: TGTGCCAGCAGCTTGGGGGCCGGCAATCAGCCCCAGCATTTT. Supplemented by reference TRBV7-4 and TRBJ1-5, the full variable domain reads GAGVSQSPRYKVAKRGRDVALRCDSISGHVTLYWYRQTLGQGSEVLTYSQSDAQRDKSGRPSGRFSAERPERSVSTLKIQRTEQGDSAVYLCASSLGAGNQPQHFGDGTRLSIL.

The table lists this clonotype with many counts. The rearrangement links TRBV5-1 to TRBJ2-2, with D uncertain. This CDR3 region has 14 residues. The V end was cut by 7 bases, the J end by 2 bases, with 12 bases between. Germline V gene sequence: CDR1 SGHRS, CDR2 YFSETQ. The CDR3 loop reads CASLDTSNTGELFF. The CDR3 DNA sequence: TGCGCCAGCTTAGACACTTCTAACACCGGGGAGCTGTTTTTT.